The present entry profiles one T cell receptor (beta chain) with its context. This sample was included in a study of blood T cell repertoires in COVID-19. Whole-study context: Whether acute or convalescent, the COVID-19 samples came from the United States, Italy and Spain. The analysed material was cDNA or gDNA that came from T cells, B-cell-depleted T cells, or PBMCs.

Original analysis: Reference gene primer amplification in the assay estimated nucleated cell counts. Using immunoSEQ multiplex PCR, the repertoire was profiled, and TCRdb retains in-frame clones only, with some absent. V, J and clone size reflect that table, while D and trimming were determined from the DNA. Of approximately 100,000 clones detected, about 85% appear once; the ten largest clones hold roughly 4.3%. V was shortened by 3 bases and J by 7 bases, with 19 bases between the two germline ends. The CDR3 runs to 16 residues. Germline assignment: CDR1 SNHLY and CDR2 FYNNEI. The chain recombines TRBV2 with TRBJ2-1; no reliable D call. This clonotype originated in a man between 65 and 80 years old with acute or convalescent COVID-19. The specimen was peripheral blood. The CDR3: CASSEGQVTFRNEQFF. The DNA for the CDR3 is TGTGCCAGCAGTGAGGGTCAGGTCACTTTCAGGAATGAGCAGTTCTTC.